These 9 T cell receptor beta chains share one sample of origin, sequenced in a study of OX40 agonist ivuxolimab in advanced cancers. Using immunoSEQ multiplex PCR, the repertoire was profiled, and TCRdb retains in-frame clones only, with some absent. The sample lists 50,000 to 60,000 clones; about four fifths were seen once. The sample was CD4+ or CD8+ T cells sorted from blood, taken in a trial of the OX40 agonist ivuxolimab. Receptors were obtained from an adult with an advanced solid tumor such as melanoma, head and neck, liver or kidney cancer.

The chain joins TRBV19 to TRBJ2-3, with D uncertain. The CDR3 has 14 amino acids. The ends were cut back, 5 bases at V and 6 bases at J, with 15 bases in the middle. Germline-derived CDR1 and CDR2 are LNHDA and SQIVND (reference sequence). CDR3 coding DNA: TGTGCCAGTAGTCATCAGTCTCTACCGGATACGCAGTATTTT. It yields the protein CASSHQSLPDTQYF.

The count of this clone is one. The CDR3 sequence: CASSPGQLGQGIEKLFF. The CDR3 region has the DNA TGTGCCAGCTCACCCGGCCAGTTGGGCCAAGGGATTGAAAAACTGTTTTTT. This chain links TRBV18 with TRBJ1-4, with D unclear. The CDR3 spans 17 residues. Trimming stripped 3 bases from V and 7 bases from J, with 21 bases between. In germline, CDR1 is KGHSH, CDR2 LQKENI.

This clone was observed a few times. The chain has TRBV9 and TRBJ1-2, with 11 bases identical to TRBD1. The V gene end was trimmed by 0 bases and the J gene end by 9 bases; junction bases not matched to a gene: 7. CDR1 is SGDLS and CDR2 is YYNGEE in the germline V gene. This CDR3 is 15 amino acids long. CDR3 sequence: CASSVVGQGAMSYTF. Here the CDR3 DNA reads TGTGCCAGCAGCGTAGTCGGACAGGGGGCTATGAGCTACACCTTC.

The chain employs TRBV10-2 and TRBJ2-3; 8 nucleotides agree with TRBD2. J lost 0 bases, V lost 5 bases, and 7 bases had no gene match. Germline-derived CDR1 and CDR2 are WSHSY and SAAADI. This CDR3 comprises 16 residues. This CDR3 is CASSRASGLSTDTQYF. CDR3 DNA: TGCGCCAGCAGTAGGGCTAGCGGGCTTAGCACAGATACGCAGTATTTT.

The V and J genes are TRBV30 and TRBJ1-6; unclear D gene. Germline lookup yields CDR1 GTSNPN and CDR2 SVGIG (reference sequence). The CDR3 length is 16 residues. V was clipped by 0 bases and J by 0 bases, with 9 bases between them. Written as DNA, the CDR3 is TGTGCCTGGAGTGTACGCTTGAGCTCCTATAATTCACCCCTCCACTTT. This codes for CAWSVRLSSYNSPLHF.

To note about this clone: Compared with germline, one end of the junction differs, possibly owing to a read error. The chain carries TRBV7-7 and TRBJ2-1; D not resolved. This CDR3 has 15 amino acids. CDR1 SSHAT and CDR2 FNYEAQ come from the germline V gene (reference sequence). The CDR3 loop is CASSPGRTSYNEQFF. For the CDR3, the DNA is TGTGCTAGCAGCCCCGGGCGGACCTCCTACAATGAGCAGTTCTTC.

The chain couples TRBV18 to TRBJ1-5, with no clear D. V lost 2 bases and J lost 6, with 11 bases in between. CDR1 and CDR2 (germline): KGHSH, LQKENI. The CDR3 extends over 14 amino acids. The CDR3 DNA follows: TGTGCCAGCTCACCAGATGTCGTATCTCAGCCCCAGCATTTT. Translated, it gives CASSPDVVSQPQHF.

By share of the sample, this clone is medium-sized (0.01 to 0.1%). The rearrangement links TRBV19 to TRBJ1-5; D ambiguous. Germline lookup yields CDR1 LNHDA and CDR2 SQIVND (reference sequence). V was clipped by 5 bases and J by 4 bases, with 15 bases between them. The CDR3 totals 15 residues. The CDR3 nucleotides read TGTGCCAGTAGTCCTACCCCCTCAGATAATCAGCCCCAGCATTTT. The encoded protein is CASSPTPSDNQPQHF.

This rearrangement joins TRBV19 to TRBJ2-3; D ambiguous. This CDR3 is 13 amino acids long. V shed 2 bases and J shed 0 bases, with 3 bases lying between them. The germline V gene has CDR1 LNHDA and CDR2 SQIVND (reference sequence). This CDR3 reads CASSIFSTDTQYF. The CDR3 DNA reads TGTGCCAGTAGTATATTCAGCACAGATACGCAGTATTTT. The entire variable domain, with the rest obtained from reference TRBV19 and TRBJ2-3, is as follows: DGGITQSPKYLFRKEGQNVTLSCEQNLNHDAMYWYRQDPGQGLRLIYYSQIVNDFQKGDIAEGYSVSREKKESFPLTVTSAQKNPTAFYLCASSIFSTDTQYFGPGTRLTVL.